The rows below give T cell receptor beta chains drawn from one sample of a study of T-cell reconstitution after alpha-beta-depleted transplantation in children. Using its own MiXCR run on the PCR reads, TCRdb lists one record per CDR3 protein. The table shows 900,000 or so distinct CDR3 sequences, with about 16% occurring only once. Specimen: PBMCs, mostly from graft donor cells, collected 360 days after TCRalphabeta/CD19-depleted stem cell transplant. All receptors derive from a male patient younger than 18 who had a stem cell transplant for acute lymphoblastic leukemia, so the T cells may come from the graft donor. Both conserved end residues are part of each CDR3. The order of the fields is J gene, D gene, clone size, CDR3 length, V gene, CDR3 DNA, CDR3 protein. A D gene is named only where the DNA matches it firmly. Clone size is stated in some rows and not others, as once, few, many or a class when expanded.

>TRBJ2-3|TRBD2|few|12|TRBV27
TGTGCCAGCACGGGACTAGCGGGAACGCAGTATTTT
CASTGLAGTQYF
>TRBJ2-1|NA|NA|15|TRBV5-1
TGCGCCAGCAGCTTGAGGCGGAGTGTTAACAATGAGCAGTTCTTC
CASSLRRSVNNEQFF
>TRBJ2-7|TRBD2|NA|15|TRBV4-1
TGCGCCAGCAGCCAAGAACTAGCGGGGCTCTACGAGCAGTACTTC
CASSQELAGLYEQYF
>TRBJ2-1|TRBD2|NA|13|TRBV27
TGTGCCAGCAGCGGACTAGCGTGGGATGAGCAGTTCTTC
CASSGLAWDEQFF
>TRBJ2-1|NA|many|13|TRBV7-9
TGTGCCAGCAGCTGGCCCCCTCGGGACGAGCAGTTCTTC
CASSWPPRDEQFF
>TRBJ2-1|NA|NA|14|TRBV27
TGTGCCAGCAGTATAGGGACATCCCTCAATGAGCAGTTCTTC
CASSIGTSLNEQFF
>TRBJ1-4|NA|few|14|TRBV5-1
TGCGCCAGCAGCTTGGTGACAGGTAGCGAAAAACTGTTTTTT
CASSLVTGSEKLFF
>TRBJ1-2|TRBD1|NA|16|TRBV25-1
TGTGCCAGCAGCTCCCACGCAGGGGGCGCCGATTGGGGCTACACCTTC
CASSSHAGGADWGYTF
>TRBJ2-1|TRBD1|few|16|TRBV5-6
TGTGCCAGCAGCTTGGTCGGGACAGGTTATTTCAATGAGCAGTTCTTC
CASSLVGTGYFNEQFF
>TRBJ1-2|NA|NA|16|TRBV18
TGTGCCAGCTCACCGCAGGGTGAAGGAGCCGGCTATGGCTACACCTTC
CASSPQGEGAGYGYTF
>TRBJ1-6|TRBD1|few|14|TRBV6-1
TGTGCCAGCAGTGGGGGGACAGATAATTCACCCCTCCACTTT
CASSGGTDNSPLHF
>TRBJ1-3|NA|NA|13|TRBV14
TGTGCCAGCAGCCCCATATGGCGAAACACCATATATTTT
CASSPIWRNTIYF
>TRBJ2-7|NA|many|15|TRBV5-1
TGCGCCAGCAGCGTGATGAGAGCCCTCTCCTACGAGCAGTACTTC
CASSVMRALSYEQYF
>TRBJ2-7|NA|few|16|TRBV7-9
TGTGCCAGCAGCTTAGCGCTAGGACAGAGCTCCTACGAGCAGTACTTC
CASSLALGQSSYEQYF
>TRBJ2-7|NA|few|12|TRBV5-6
TGTGCCAGCAGCTTGGCCAGGGCAGGGAGGTACTTC
CASSLARAGRYF
>TRBJ2-2|NA|NA|18|TRBV24-1
TGTGCCACCAGTGACCCTGCTGACAAGATCGGACCACCGGGGGAGCTGTTTTTT
CATSDPADKIGPPGELFF
>TRBJ1-5|NA|few|15|TRBV28
TGTGCCAGCAGTTTACTCAGGGCGGGCAATCAGCCCCAGCATTTT
CASSLLRAGNQPQHF
>TRBJ1-5|TRBD1|NA|18|TRBV4-1
TGCGCCAGCAGCCAAGCTTTGGCCGGGACAGGGCTTTATGAGCCCCAGCATTTT
CASSQALAGTGLYEPQHF
>TRBJ2-3|NA|NA|15|TRBV18
TGTGCCAGCTCACCGGTTCCGGGGACAACAGATACGCAGTATTTT
CASSPVPGTTDTQYF
>TRBJ2-7|TRBD1|NA|15|TRBV25-1
TGTGCCAGCAGTGATGGGGGTGACAGGGCTTCCGAGCAGTACTTC
CASSDGGDRASEQYF
>TRBJ1-2|TRBD1|few|16|TRBV7-8
TGTGCCAGCAGCTTACCCCGACAGGGGCTGTACTATGGCTACACCTTC
CASSLPRQGLYYGYTF
>TRBJ2-1|NA|few|13|TRBV4-1
TGCGCCAGCAGCCAAGAAGGGCGGACTGAGCAGTTCTTC
CASSQEGRTEQFF
>TRBJ2-1|NA|NA|17|TRBV5-5
TGTGCCAGCAGCCCTTGGGGCGTAGCGGACTCCTACAATGAGCAGTTCTTC
CASSPWGVADSYNEQFF
>TRBJ2-3|NA|NA|12|TRBV29-1
TGCAGCGTTGACGGCCGGGCAGATACGCAGTATTTT
CSVDGRADTQYF
>TRBJ1-2|NA|NA|13|TRBV19
TGTGCCAGTAGTAGCAGTGCTAACTATGGCTACACCTTC
CASSSSANYGYTF
>TRBJ2-1|TRBD2|NA|18|TRBV2
TGTGCCTGCTGTTTCCCTGGTCGGGGTAGCGGGACCTACAATGAGCAGTTCTTC
CACCFPGRGSGTYNEQFF
>TRBJ2-2|TRBD1|many|16|TRBV5-1
TGTGCCAGCAGCTCCGGACAGGGACGGAACACCGGGGAGCTGTTTTTT
CASSSGQGRNTGELFF
>TRBJ2-1|NA|NA|12|TRBV9
TGTGCCAGCAGCGGAATATGGAGTGAGCAGTTCTTC
CASSGIWSEQFF
>TRBJ2-1|TRBD2|many|16|TRBV5-1
TGCGCCAGCAGCTTGGCTAGCGGGAGCAACTACAATGAGCAGTTCTTC
CASSLASGSNYNEQFF
>TRBJ1-2|NA|few|21|TRBV12-3/TRBV12-4
TGTGCCAGCAGTTTAGCGCGACGGGGAGGGATAATAGAGGGCCTAGACTATGGCTACACCTTC
CASSLARRGGIIEGLDYGYTF
>TRBJ2-7|NA|few|15|TRBV20-1
TGCAGTGCTAGAGATGAGGGCCCCACGGTAGACGAGCAGTACTTC
CSARDEGPTVDEQYF